This T cell receptor (beta chain) was sequenced during a study of cytomegalovirus exposure and HLA in healthy donors. Study results and caveats: Among the sequence variants, a highly shared cluster was likely an artifact of sequencing. Reportedly, fewer N-insertions than the roughly 700-donor mean appeared in an Asian-associated ancestry cluster in a later analysis.

Primers included in the PCR were 60 Vbeta and 13 Jbeta primers. Libraries were prepared by immunoSEQ multiplex PCR; TCRdb keeps only in-frame clonotypes and omits some of them. This sample yields tens of thousands of clones, of which over 75% are seen a single time; 5.5% to 7% belongs to the top ten. A few counts support this clone. As yet, its antigen is unknown. Germline trimming cut 0 bases from V and 4 bases from J; bases unmatched to any gene: 8. Germline-derived CDR1 and CDR2 are LGHNA and YSLEER. CDR3 length: 16 amino acids. The clonotype was recovered from a male donor in good health and CMV-seronegative. This sequence joins TRBV4-3 and TRBJ2-7, with 8 bases matching TRBD2. Sequencing was carried out using PBMCs. The CDR3 region is CASSQDSRGGSYEQYF. CDR3 DNA sequence: TGCGCCAGCAGCCAAGATAGTCGGGGGGGGAGTTACGAGCAGTACTTC.